What follows is one T cell receptor beta chain and its context. TCRdb's table, derived via immunoSEQ multiplex PCR, lists solely in-frame clones and lacks some. The data show approximately 70,000 clones, about 80% seen once. This record belongs to a study of control samples from healthy donors and cancer patients. Germline V gene lookup returns CDR1 SGDLS and CDR2 YYNGEE. The ends were cut back, 0 bases at V and 0 bases at J, with 13 bases in the middle. The CDR3 is made up of 17 amino acids. The chain joins TRBV9 to TRBJ2-1, with no clear D. The TCR sequence derives from a man between 45 and 60 years old in good health. The specimen was blood. The CDR3 is CASSVGGGASSYNEQFF. CDR3 in DNA: TGTGCCAGCAGCGTAGGTGGCGGCGCCAGCTCCTACAATGAGCAGTTCTTC.